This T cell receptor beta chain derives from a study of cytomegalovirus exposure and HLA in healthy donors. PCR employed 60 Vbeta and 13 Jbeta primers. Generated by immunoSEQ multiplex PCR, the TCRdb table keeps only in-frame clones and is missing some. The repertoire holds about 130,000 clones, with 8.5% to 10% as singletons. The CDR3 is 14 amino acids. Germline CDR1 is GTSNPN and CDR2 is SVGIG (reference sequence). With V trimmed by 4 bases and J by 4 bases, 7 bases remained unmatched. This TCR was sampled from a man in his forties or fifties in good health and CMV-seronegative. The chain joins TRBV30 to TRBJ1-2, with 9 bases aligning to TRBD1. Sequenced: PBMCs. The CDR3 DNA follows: TGTGCCTGGATTAGACAGGGGGGGACCTATGGCTACACCTTC. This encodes CAWIRQGGTYGYTF.